This T cell receptor (beta chain) was identified in a study of cytomegalovirus exposure and HLA in healthy donors. Study-level findings and limits: Most TCR sequences proved rare, with some public TCRs found in many donors. Specificity for CMV antigens was confirmed in vitro for a few of the CMV-associated chains. The study labeled more than 150 TCR beta chains cytomegalovirus-associated.

Measured with immunoSEQ multiplex PCR; TCRdb has only the in-frame clones, and not every one. Counted here are about 200,000 clones, 75% to 90% occurring once; the ten biggest clones make up roughly 5.5%. These donors were members of the roughly 120-subject validation cohort, a group separate from the approximately 620-subject first cohort. From germline, CDR1 is LGHNA and CDR2 YNFKEQ. CDR3 length equals 15 residues. The germline V and J ends were trimmed by 1 base and 6 bases, with 15 bases remaining between them. This clone was recorded a few times. What it binds is not known. The specimen sequenced was PBMCs. J is TRBJ1-1 and V is TRBV4-2, with D tentatively TRBD1 (5 bases). This sequence originates from a woman aged 18-29 years in good health and CMV-seronegative. CDR3 coding DNA: TGTGCCAGCAGCCAAGTTTCCGGGACGTACGCTGAAGCTTTCTTT. Residues: CASSQVSGTYAEAFF.